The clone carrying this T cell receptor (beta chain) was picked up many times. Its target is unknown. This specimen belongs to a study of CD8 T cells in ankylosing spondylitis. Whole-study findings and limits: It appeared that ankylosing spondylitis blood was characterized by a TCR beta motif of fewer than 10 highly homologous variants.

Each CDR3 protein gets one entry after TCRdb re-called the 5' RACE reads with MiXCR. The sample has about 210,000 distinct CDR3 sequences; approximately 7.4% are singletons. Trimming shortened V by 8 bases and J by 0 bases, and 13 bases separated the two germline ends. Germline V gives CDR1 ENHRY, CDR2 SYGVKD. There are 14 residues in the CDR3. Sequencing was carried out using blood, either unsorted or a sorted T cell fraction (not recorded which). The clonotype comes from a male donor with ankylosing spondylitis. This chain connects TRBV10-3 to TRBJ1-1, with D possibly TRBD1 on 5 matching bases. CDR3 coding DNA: TGTGCCATCGGCCTGGGACGGATGAACACTGAAGCTTTCTTT. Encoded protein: CAIGLGRMNTEAFF.